This T cell receptor beta chain was recorded in a study of T cell responses to AZD1222 COVID-19 vaccine. General study results and limits: Reportedly, nearly half of unique spike TCRs recognized epitopes outside B.1.351/B.1.1.7 mutations. Dominant at 160-218 and 743-854, vaccine-associated CD4 TCRs also spanned spike.

TCRdb's table, derived via immunoSEQ multiplex PCR, lists solely in-frame clones and lacks some. The sample lists 86,000 or so clones; more than 70% were seen once. In regard to this clone: Its antigen is not known.

The TCR comes from an adult who received the AZD1222 COVID-19 vaccine. Sample: peripheral blood, taken 28 days after the second AZD1222 dose.

The CDR3 nucleotides read TGTGCCAGCAGTTATACCCGGCAGGGTGAAGCTTTCTTT. Its translation is CASSYTRQGEAFF. J is TRBJ1-1 and V is TRBV27; TRBD1 might be the D (5 bases). The CDR3 has 13 amino acids. Germline CDR1 is MNHEY and CDR2 is SMNVEV (reference sequence). Trimming left V 4 bases short and J 7 bases short, with 13 bases between.